The 24 T cell receptor beta chains presented below share a single source sample, sequenced in a study of neoadjuvant anti-PD-1 for oral cavity cancer. TCRdb's table, derived via immunoSEQ multiplex PCR, lists solely in-frame clones and lacks some. This sample has approximately 74,000 clones, with roughly 80% found just once. This material consisted of PBMCs, taken before nivolumab (anti-PD-1) treatment. These receptors all come from a person between 40 and 80 years old with oral cavity squamous cell carcinoma.

The chain joins TRBV30 to TRBJ1-5, with D perhaps matching TRBD1 (6 bases). This CDR3 comprises 14 residues. CDR1 is GTSNPN and CDR2 is SVGIG in the germline V gene (reference sequence). V was shortened by 6 bases and J by 2 bases, with 14 bases between the two germline ends. CDR3 sequence reads: CACSLGGGNQPQHF. CDR3 coding DNA: TGTGCCTGCAGCCTGGGGGGCGGCAATCAGCCCCAGCATTTT. Variable domain in full (rest from reference TRBV30 and TRBJ1-5): SQTIHQWPATLVQPVGSPLSLECTVEGTSNPNLYWYRQAAGRGLQLLFYSVGIGQISSEVPQNLSASRPQDRQFILSSKKLLLSDSGFYLCACSLGGGNQPQHFGDGTRLSIL.

The chain links TRBV6-5 to TRBJ2-3; 7 nucleotides match TRBD1. J was trimmed by 5 bases and V by 5 bases; bases with no gene match: 4. This CDR3 region has 13 residues. From germline, CDR1 is MNHEY and CDR2 SVGAGI. The CDR3, as DNA: TGTGCCAGCAGTACACAGGGGAAAGATACGCAGTATTTT. Its protein product is CASSTQGKDTQYF.

The CDR3 DNA reads TGTGCCAGCACCCGGGCAGGGGAGGACACTGAAGCTTTCTTT. Residues: CASTRAGEDTEAFF. The chain carries TRBV6-5 and TRBJ1-1; possible D gene TRBD1, 6 bases. Germline assignment: CDR1 MNHEY and CDR2 SVGAGI. CDR3 length equals 14 residues. The V end was cut by 7 bases, the J end by 3 bases, with 15 bases between.

This clone was counted only a few times. The genes are TRBV6-6 and TRBJ1-5, with 7 nucleotides matching TRBD1. The CDR3 totals 15 residues. Germline-derived CDR1 and CDR2 are MNHNY and SVGAGI (reference sequence). J gave up 9 bases and V 4 bases, and 12 bases lay outside the gene matches. The CDR3 DNA is TGTGCCAGCAGTTCCGACAGGGACCCCTATTGGCCCCAGCATTTT. Translation: CASSSDRDPYWPQHF.

This chain links TRBV5-5 with TRBJ1-1; tentatively, D is TRBD1 (6 bases). V lost 0 bases and J lost 8, with 11 bases in between. The CDR3 is 13 residues long. The V gene's germline CDR1 is SGHKS and CDR2 YYEKEE (reference sequence). In nucleotides, the CDR3 is TGTGCCAGCAGCTTGGTAGGGGGGCTGGAAGCTTTCTTT. It specifies CASSLVGGLEAFF.

The chain carries TRBV5-6 and TRBJ2-2; D call uncertain. Germline values: CDR1 SGHDT, CDR2 YYEEEE. The CDR3 length is 17 residues. V lost 0 bases and J 3 bases, leaving 15 bases between the germline ends. The CDR3: CASSLGTSARDTGELFF. CDR3 nucleotides: TGTGCCAGCAGCTTGGGTACAAGCGCCCGGGACACCGGGGAGCTGTTTTTT.

V and J are TRBV11-2 and TRBJ2-5; 8 bases are a match to TRBD2. There are 15 residues in the CDR3. V was clipped by 2 bases and J by 1 base; unmatched bases: 3. Germline V CDR1 and CDR2: SGHAT, FQNNGV. In DNA, the CDR3 is TGTGCCAGCAGCTTAAGGCTAGCGGGCCAAGAGACCCAGTACTTC. Protein sequence: CASSLRLAGQETQYF.

This chain links TRBV10-3 with TRBJ2-1; 9 nucleotides line up with TRBD2. V trimming: 0 bases; J trimming: 8 bases; junction bases outside the gene matches: 2. The germline CDR1 and CDR2 sequences are ENHRY and SYGVKD. This CDR3 is built from 14 residues. CDR3 protein: CAISESRTSDEQFF. The CDR3 nucleotides read TGTGCCATCAGTGAGTCCCGGACTAGCGATGAGCAGTTCTTC.

J is TRBJ2-2 and V is TRBV6-6; D may be TRBD2 (5 bases). V was cut by 2 bases and J by 6 bases, with 16 bases left in between. Germline V CDR1 and CDR2: MNHNY, SVGAGI (reference sequence). There are 16 residues in the CDR3. In DNA, the CDR3 is TGTGCCAGCAGTTACGTTTCGGCTAGCCAGTCCGGGGAGCTGTTTTTT. Translating it yields CASSYVSASQSGELFF.

The rearrangement joins TRBV19 to TRBJ2-3; D not certain. Trimming removed 4 bases at V and 7 bases at J, with 9 bases between. The germline V gene has CDR1 LNHDA and CDR2 SQIVND (reference sequence). This CDR3 is built from 12 residues. The CDR3 coding sequence is TGTGCCAGTAGTAGTGGAGACAATACGCAGTATTTT. Protein: CASSSGDNTQYF.

V and J are TRBV6-6 and TRBJ2-7; D might be TRBD2 (7 bases). The V gene lost 2 bases and the J gene lost 0 bases, with 14 bases spanning the gap. Germline-derived CDR1 and CDR2 are MNHNY and SVGAGI (reference sequence). The CDR3 contains 16 residues. The CDR3 DNA follows: TGTGCCAGCAGTTACGGGGGGGGACACAGCTCCTACGAGCAGTACTTC. It translates to CASSYGGGHSSYEQYF.

This chain's CDR3 is CASSSPSTGGKEPQHF. Here the CDR3 DNA reads TGTGCCAGCAGCTCCCCCTCTACAGGGGGCAAGGAGCCCCAGCATTTT. V and J are TRBV6-6 and TRBJ1-5, with TRBD1 matching 9 bases. Germline CDR1 is MNHNY and CDR2 is SVGAGI (reference sequence). After removal of 6 bases from V and 8 bases from J, the junction contained 14 bases not matched to a gene. CDR3 length equals 16 residues.

The chain combines TRBV6-1 with TRBJ2-3; no clear D gene. The germline gives CDR1 MNHNS, CDR2 SASEGT. This CDR3 region has 14 residues. The V end lost 4 bases, the J end lost 4 bases, and 12 bases lay between the germline ends. Written as DNA, the CDR3 is TGTGCCAGCAGTGGTCGGCGGTCCCCAGATACGCAGTATTTT. Protein product: CASSGRRSPDTQYF.

This clone was detected a few times. This chain joins TRBV19 and TRBJ1-1, with 7 bases identical to TRBD1. This CDR3 region has 14 residues. Germline assignment: CDR1 LNHDA and CDR2 SQIVND (reference sequence). V was clipped by 7 bases and J by 1 base; unmatched bases: 6. CDR3 sequence: CASMRQGANTEAFF. The CDR3, as DNA: TGTGCCAGTATGAGACAGGGAGCGAACACTGAAGCTTTCTTT.

The gene calls are TRBV15 and TRBJ1-5, with a tentative D call TRBD1 (5 bases). The CDR3 extends over 15 amino acids. V was clipped by 7 bases and J by 1 base, with 14 bases between them. Germline values: CDR1 LNHNV, CDR2 YYDKDF (reference sequence). The chain's CDR3 is CATTRATGSNQPQHF. CDR3 DNA sequence: TGTGCCACCACCAGGGCGACGGGGAGCAATCAGCCCCAGCATTTT.

This chain joins TRBV6-6 and TRBJ2-7; tentatively, D is TRBD1 (5 bases). The germline V gene encodes CDR1 MNHNY and CDR2 SVGAGI (reference sequence). The CDR3 spans 15 residues. V lost 2 bases and J lost 6, with 17 bases in between. In DNA form, the CDR3 reads TGTGCCAGCAGTTACCCTAATTCTCAGGGCGGCGAGCAGTACTTC. Translation: CASSYPNSQGGEQYF.

This chain links TRBV4-2 with TRBJ2-3; 9 bases match TRBD2. The V gene end was trimmed by 1 base and the J gene end by 6 bases; junction bases not matched to a gene: 8. The CDR3 runs 16 residues. Germline CDR1 LGHNA, CDR2 YNFKEQ. The CDR3 region is CASSQVALAGRDTQYF. CDR3 coding DNA: TGTGCCAGCAGCCAAGTTGCTCTAGCGGGAAGGGATACGCAGTATTTT.

This rearrangement joins TRBV7-8 to TRBJ1-5, with 7 bases matching TRBD1. Losses at the gene ends were 5 bases for V and 2 bases for J; bases not matched to a gene: 6. Germline CDR1 reads SGHVS; CDR2 reads FQNEAQ. The CDR3 length is 15 residues. The CDR3: CASSASGTGNQPQHF. DNA for the CDR3: TGTGCCAGCAGCGCTTCCGGGACAGGCAATCAGCCCCAGCATTTT.

This chain connects TRBV6-6 to TRBJ2-3; no clear D. Trimming pared 2 bases from V and 5 bases from J, leaving 5 bases between. Germline CDR1 reads MNHNY; CDR2 reads SVGAGI (reference sequence). The CDR3 runs to 12 residues. The CDR3 region has the DNA TGTGCCAGCAGTTACCCAGGAGATACGCAGTATTTT. It yields the protein CASSYPGDTQYF.

The chain links TRBV30 to TRBJ1-5; D gene uncertain. CDR3 length: 14 residues. V lost 5 bases and J lost 9, with 20 bases in between. Germline lookup yields CDR1 GTSNPN and CDR2 SVGIG (reference sequence). The CDR3 DNA reads TGTGCCTGGTCGAAGGACGACTCCTCTCGGCCCCAGCATTTT. Translation: CAWSKDDSSRPQHF.

V gene TRBV10-3 combines with J gene TRBJ2-5; D uncertain. Deletions cut 2 bases from V and 2 bases from J, with 6 bases between. Germline V lookup: CDR1 ENHRY, CDR2 SYGVKD. The CDR3 length is 13 residues. The CDR3 here is CAISEGIQETQYF. CDR3 nucleotides: TGTGCCATCAGTGAGGGCATTCAAGAGACCCAGTACTTC.

This chain links TRBV5-1 with TRBJ2-2; D is perhaps TRBD1 (6 bases). V lost 5 bases, J lost 5 bases, and 16 bases lay in between. CDR3 length equals 15 residues. Germline-derived CDR1 and CDR2 are SGHRS and YFSETQ. Written as DNA, the CDR3 is TGCGCCAGCAGAAAGGACAGCCTGGGTACCGGGGAGCTGTTTTTT. Residues: CASRKDSLGTGELFF.

The chain carries TRBV10-3 and TRBJ2-2, with D unresolved. Germline loops: CDR1 ENHRY, CDR2 SYGVKD. The ends were cut back, 6 bases at V and 2 bases at J, with 13 bases in the middle. The CDR3 is made up of 15 amino acids. The CDR3 region is CAIRARTENTGELFF. Written as DNA, the CDR3 is TGTGCCATCAGGGCCAGGACGGAAAACACCGGGGAGCTGTTTTTT.

CDR3 in amino acids: CASSVSYRSTNEKLFF. The CDR3 DNA sequence: TGTGCCAGCAGCGTTAGTTACAGGTCAACTAATGAAAAACTGTTTTTT. The V and J genes are TRBV5-6 and TRBJ1-4, with a possible D match to TRBD1 (5 bases). The CDR3 consists of 16 residues. The ends were cut back, 4 bases at V and 0 bases at J, with 13 bases in the middle. From germline, CDR1 is SGHDT and CDR2 YYEEEE.